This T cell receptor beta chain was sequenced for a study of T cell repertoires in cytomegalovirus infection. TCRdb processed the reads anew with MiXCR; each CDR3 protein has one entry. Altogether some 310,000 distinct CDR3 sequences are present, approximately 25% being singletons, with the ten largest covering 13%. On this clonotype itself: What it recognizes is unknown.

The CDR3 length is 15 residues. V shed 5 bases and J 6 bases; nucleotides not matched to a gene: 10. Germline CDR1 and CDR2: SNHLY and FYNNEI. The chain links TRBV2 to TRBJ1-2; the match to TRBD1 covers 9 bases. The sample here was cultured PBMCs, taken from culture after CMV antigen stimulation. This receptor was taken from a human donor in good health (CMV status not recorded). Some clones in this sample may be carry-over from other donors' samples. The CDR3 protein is CASSPLQGAINGYTF. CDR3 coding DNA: TGTGCCAGCAGTCCATTACAGGGGGCAATCAATGGCTACACCTTC.